This T cell receptor beta chain is from a study of T cell responses to AZD1222 COVID-19 vaccine. Study outcomes and limitations: Only 5 or 6 people who got AZD1222 tested seropositive at baseline. Every sample of the repertoires postdated the peak T cell response. Unmutated variant regions reportedly attract nearly half of all spike-specific TCRs. Clonal diversity was possibly underestimated; the donors were predominantly white British and more often female.

Germline CDR1 and CDR2: SGHVS and FQNEAQ. CDR3 length: 15 amino acids. Trimming removed 6 bases at V and 1 base at J, with 13 bases between. The repertoire was sequenced with immunoSEQ multiplex PCR; TCRdb's copy has only in-frame clones and lacks some. The sample lists about 150,000 clones, approximately 90% occurring once. As concerns this clone: The antigen is unknown.

Here the sequenced sample was peripheral blood, taken on day 0 of AZD1222 vaccination. The receptor was isolated from an adult in good health. This chain connects TRBV7-8 to TRBJ1-5; no clear D. The CDR3 is CASSPSGRSNQPQHF. The CDR3 DNA reads TGTGCCAGCAGTCCTTCCGGGAGAAGCAATCAGCCCCAGCATTTT.